The 16 T cell receptor beta chains reported below all come from one sample, sequenced in a study of cytomegalovirus exposure and HLA in healthy donors. PCR primers comprised 60 Vbeta and 13 Jbeta primers. Libraries were prepared by immunoSEQ multiplex PCR; TCRdb keeps only in-frame clonotypes and omits some of them. The data show roughly 79,000 clones, roughly 80% seen once. Sequenced: PBMCs. Receptor source: a woman aged 45-59 years in good health and CMV-seropositive.

The V call is TRBV6-6, the J call TRBJ1-1, with 9 bases lining up with TRBD1. Germline CDR1 is MNHNY and CDR2 is SVGAGI (reference sequence). V shed 0 bases, J shed 5 bases, and the junction held 7 bases outside the gene matches. This CDR3 region has 16 residues. The CDR3 loop reads CASSYSIRDRDTEAFF. In DNA, the CDR3 is TGTGCCAGCAGTTACTCGATTCGGGACAGGGATACTGAAGCTTTCTTT.

CDR3 in amino acids: CASSQNTGAEAFF. The DNA of the CDR3 is TGCGCCAGCAGCCAAAATACGGGAGCTGAAGCTTTCTTT. V usage is TRBV10-2 and J usage is TRBJ1-1; D gene unclear. The germline V and J ends were trimmed by 6 bases and 6 bases, with 14 bases remaining between them. CDR1 is WSHSY and CDR2 is SAAADI in the germline V gene. The CDR3 covers 13 residues.

The chain links TRBV5-5 to TRBJ1-5; D is possibly TRBD1 (6 bases). CDR1 and CDR2 from the germline V gene are SGHKS and YYEKEE (reference sequence). V lost 2 bases to trimming and J lost 7 bases, with 19 bases between them. The CDR3 extends over 16 amino acids. This CDR3 reads CASSFTNRALSQPQHF. The CDR3 DNA reads as TGTGCCAGCAGCTTTACTAACAGGGCTCTGTCCCAGCCCCAGCATTTT. The full variable domain, in which reference TRBV5-5 and TRBJ1-5 provide the parts outside the CDR3, is DAGVTQSPTHLIKTRGQQVTLRCSPISGHKSVSWYQQVLGQGPQFIFQYYEKEERGRGNFPDRFSARQFPNYSSELNVNALLLGDSALYLCASSFTNRALSQPQHFGDGTRLSIL.

J is TRBJ2-1 and V is TRBV9; D is perhaps TRBD2 (5 bases). The V and J ends lost 0 bases and 9 bases respectively, with 19 bases between them. This CDR3 has 16 residues. Germline V gene sequence: CDR1 SGDLS, CDR2 YYNGEE. This CDR3 is CASSVEPEAYAVEQFF. Here the CDR3 DNA reads TGTGCCAGCAGCGTAGAACCGGAGGCGTACGCTGTTGAGCAGTTCTTC.

The V and J genes are TRBV28 and TRBJ2-3, with D unresolved. Germline CDR1 and CDR2: MDHEN and SYDVKM. With 3 bases removed from V and 4 bases from J, the gap between germline ends came to 8 bases. The CDR3 totals 13 residues. The CDR3 DNA reads TGTGCCAGCAGTTTTGATAGTGCAGATACGCAGTATTTT. Its protein is CASSFDSADTQYF.

This chain uses TRBV7-2 with TRBJ1-2; unclear D gene. CDR1 and CDR2 (germline): SGHTA, FQGNSA. The CDR3 is 13 amino acids. V lost 2 bases and J 7 bases, leaving 11 bases between the germline ends. The CDR3 bases are TGTGCCAGCAGCTTAAAGAGGGAGGGTGGCTACACCTTC. It encodes CASSLKREGGYTF.

The chain links TRBV2 to TRBJ2-5, with D possibly matching TRBD1 (8 bases). The CDR3 is made up of 15 amino acids. Germline CDR1 SNHLY, CDR2 FYNNEI. V was shortened by 7 bases and J by 2 bases, with 17 bases between the two germline ends. This chain's CDR3 is CASKDREGFQETQYF. CDR3 coding DNA: TGTGCCAGCAAGGACAGGGAGGGCTTTCAAGAGACCCAGTACTTC.

V is TRBV6-5 and J is TRBJ1-1; no clear D gene. Trimming took off 5 bases at V and 3 bases at J, with 7 bases between the two ends. The CDR3 totals 12 residues. Germline lookup yields CDR1 MNHEY and CDR2 SVGAGI. The CDR3 DNA sequence: TGTGCCAGCAGTCCGGGGTACACTGAAGCTTTCTTT. As protein: CASSPGYTEAFF.

The rearrangement joins TRBV29-1 to TRBJ2-1, with 9 bases that match TRBD2. The CDR3 covers 14 residues. The junction had 11 bases not matched to a gene; V was cut back by 4 bases and J by 10 bases. The germline V gene encodes CDR1 SQVTM and CDR2 ANQGSEA. The CDR3 here is CSVGPRTSVWEQFF. The CDR3 DNA reads TGCAGCGTTGGGCCTCGGACTAGCGTTTGGGAGCAGTTCTTC.

CDR3: CSVEELAGPKTQYF. The CDR3 DNA reads as TGCAGCGTTGAAGAGCTAGCGGGACCGAAGACCCAGTACTTC. This chain uses TRBV29-1 with TRBJ2-5; 9 nucleotides match TRBD2. This CDR3 has 14 amino acids. The germline CDR1 and CDR2 sequences are SQVTM and ANQGSEA. V lost 0 bases and J lost 6; bases outside the gene matches: 5.

This clone turned up a few times. The junction shows a germline mismatch at one end, possibly a read error. This sequence joins TRBV5-6 and TRBJ2-7; D gene uncertain. CDR3 size: 14 residues. Germline V CDR1 and CDR2: SGHDT, YYEEEE. The CDR3 DNA follows: TGTGCCAGCAGCTCCAGACTGAAAACCTACGCGCAGTACTTC. Translating it yields CASSSRLKTYAQYF.

The chain recombines TRBV2 with TRBJ1-1; no clear D gene. The CDR3 contains 14 residues. Between the trimmed V and J ends, which lost 3 bases and 3 bases, there was a span of 11 bases. Germline V gene lookup returns CDR1 SNHLY and CDR2 FYNNEI. CDR3 sequence: CASSERQFYTEAFF. CDR3 bases: TGTGCCAGCAGTGAGCGGCAGTTCTACACTGAAGCTTTCTTT.

V is TRBV29-1 and J is TRBJ2-3; 10 bases line up with TRBD2. The CDR3 has 17 amino acids. Trimming took 0 bases from V and 2 from J; bases not matched to a gene: 8. Germline V gene data show CDR1 as SQVTM and CDR2 as ANQGSEA. The CDR3 protein is CSVEEVLAGSLTDTQYF. The CDR3 DNA sequence: TGCAGCGTTGAAGAAGTACTAGCGGGATCGCTCACAGATACGCAGTATTTT.

This chain connects TRBV2 to TRBJ1-1; D is uncertain. The germline CDR1 and CDR2 sequences are SNHLY and FYNNEI. V lost 6 bases to trimming and J lost 7 bases, with 6 bases between them. The CDR3 loop spans 10 amino acids. CDR3 amino acids: CASSRGEAFF. CDR3 bases: TGTGCCAGCAGCCGGGGTGAAGCTTTCTTT.

This clone was seen only a few times. This CDR3 is CSVGSTYEQYF. CDR3 DNA sequence: TGCAGCGTTGGGAGTACCTACGAGCAGTACTTC. The J gene is TRBJ2-7, the V gene TRBV29-1; D gene uncertain. V was cut by 4 bases and J by 2 bases, with 6 bases left in between. CDR3 size: 11 residues. Germline V lookup: CDR1 SQVTM, CDR2 ANQGSEA.

This chain uses TRBV30 with TRBJ1-2; D uncertain. CDR3 length equals 14 residues. Trimming removed 2 bases at V and 5 bases at J, with 15 bases between. The germline V gene has CDR1 GTSNPN and CDR2 SVGIG (reference sequence). CDR3 DNA: TGTGCCTGGAGTCCCTTGCGGGAGATATATGGCTACACCTTC. As protein: CAWSPLREIYGYTF.